These 2 T cell receptor beta chains came from one sample sequenced in a study of vaccination and CD4 T cells after COVID-19. As for treatment: roughly 11-day PBMC culture with coronavirus spike peptide pools or control peptides (ViraFEST assay). Cultured CD4+ T-cell DNA underwent Oncomine TCR Beta short-read sequencing. TCRdb independently ran MiXCR on the PCR reads; one entry per CDR3 protein. The sample contains about 13,000 distinct CDR3 sequences, about 50% of which appear only once. Their antigens remain unidentified. Sequencing was carried out using CD4+ T cells from blood, cultured in vitro. Receptors were obtained from a human donor who had recovered from COVID-19.

J is TRBJ1-2 and V is TRBV27; D call uncertain. Per the germline V gene, CDR1 is MNHEY and CDR2 is SMNVEV (reference sequence). The V and J ends lost 5 bases and 4 bases respectively, with 14 bases between them. This CDR3 is 14 amino acids long. CDR3 in amino acids: CASSPLRGSYGYTF. The CDR3 region has the DNA TGTGCCAGCAGTCCCCTAAGAGGGTCCTATGGCTACACCTTC.

This clonotype came up a few times. The CDR3 DNA sequence: TGTGCCAGCAGTTGGGAGGGGGCCGATTCACCCCTCCACTTT. Its translation is CASSWEGADSPLHF. The V call is TRBV27, the J call TRBJ1-6; 7 positions match TRBD1. The CDR3 sequence is 14 residues long. CDR1 and CDR2 (germline): MNHEY, SMNVEV (reference sequence). With 4 bases clipped from V and 8 bases from J, the junction kept 5 bases outside the gene matches.